The source of this TCR beta chain is a study of PD-1 blockade in classical Hodgkin lymphoma. General observations from the study: It was among complete responders that baseline diversity resembled that of newly diagnosed patients. Lower baseline TCR diversity was reported for newly diagnosed patients than for healthy donors.

In regard to this clone: The antigen remains unidentified.

Only in-frame clones appear in the TCRdb table, and some are missing; sequencing was by immunoSEQ multiplex PCR. The table lists about 30,000 clones, about 81% of them singletons. CDR1 and CDR2 from the germline V gene are LNHDA and SQIVND (reference sequence). The CDR3 covers 15 residues. The junction had 10 bases not matched to a gene; V was cut back by 6 bases and J by 5 bases. There was relapse after autologous stem cell transplantation in every patient, and there was variation in brentuximab vedotin exposure. The best responses consisted of complete response, partial response or progressive disease.

This chain connects TRBV19 to TRBJ1-2, with 9 nucleotides matching TRBD1. This clonotype was obtained from a human donor with classical Hodgkin lymphoma. This sample comprised peripheral blood mononuclear cells (PBMCs), obtained before the second cycle of nivolumab. The CDR3 nucleotides are TGTGCCAGTAGCGCTAACACAGGGGGCCATTATGGCTACACCTTC. It encodes CASSANTGGHYGYTF.